These 15 T cell receptor beta chains share one sample of origin, sequenced in a study of CD8+ T cells in alopecia areata (dated by TCRdb to between 2018 and 2020). The sample's time point label is to be understood as: baseline before oral tofacitinib. Libraries came from the immunoSEQ multiplex PCR assay. RNA was extracted from all samples and reverse transcribed into cDNA, which served as template for TCR sequencing. TCRdb's version of the immuneACCESS table is confined to in-frame rearrangements and falls short of the full clone set. An unresolved V gene accounts for under half of the shortfall where checked; the remainder is of unknown origin. A total of about 190,000 clones appear in this sample, just under 60% of them only once. The ten largest make up roughly 15% of the sample. Sequences were derived from CD4+ T cells sorted from blood, sampled at week 0. Receptors were obtained from a human donor with alopecia areata.

This chain uses TRBV4-1 with TRBJ2-5, with D unclear. The CDR3 covers 18 residues. The V gene's germline CDR1 is MGHRA and CDR2 YSYEKL. The V end lost 3 bases, the J end lost 5 bases, and 25 bases lay between the germline ends. For the CDR3, the DNA is TGCGCCAGCAGCCAGTCAATCCTGGCTCTAGTTTCGTCTGAGACCCAGTACTTC. Translation: CASSQSILALVSSETQYF.

The V call is TRBV7-2, the J call TRBJ1-5, with no clear D. V was pared by 8 bases and J by 1 base, with 18 bases between. The CDR3 is 16 residues long. Germline V CDR1 and CDR2: SGHTA, FQGNSA. CDR3 protein: CASSLGRVGSNQPQHF. The CDR3 region has the DNA TGTGCCAGCTCCCTCGGGAGGGTAGGCAGCAATCAGCCCCAGCATTTT.

J is TRBJ1-1 and V is TRBV10-3; 7 bases match TRBD1. Germline CDR1 and CDR2: ENHRY and SYGVKD. This CDR3 has 13 amino acids. The V gene end was trimmed by 10 bases and the J gene end by 0 bases; junction bases not matched to a gene: 5. The CDR3 loop reads CATKGQVNTEAFF. The CDR3 DNA is TGTGCCACTAAAGGACAGGTGAACACTGAAGCTTTCTTT.

The CDR3 DNA reads TGTGCCAGTAGTATGGTAGTAACTGGCTACACCTTC. Translating it yields CASSMVVTGYTF. The J gene is TRBJ1-2, the V gene TRBV19; D is uncertain. V was shortened by 3 bases and J by 7 bases, with 9 bases between the two germline ends. This CDR3 contains 12 residues. Per the germline V gene, CDR1 is LNHDA and CDR2 is SQIVND (reference sequence).

The chain carries TRBV5-1 and TRBJ2-3, with D perhaps matching TRBD1 (6 bases). The CDR3 is 14 residues long. The V gene lost 5 bases and the J gene lost 1 base, with 11 bases spanning the gap. The germline V gene encodes CDR1 SGHRS and CDR2 YFSETQ. The chain's CDR3 is CASRGAAGTDTQYF. The CDR3 DNA reads TGCGCCAGCAGGGGGGCAGCGGGCACAGATACGCAGTATTTT.

This clone was seen a few times. The genes are TRBV2 and TRBJ1-2; D gene ambiguous. Germline-derived CDR1 and CDR2 are SNHLY and FYNNEI. Trimming took 2 bases from V and 6 from J, leaving 10 bases between them. The CDR3 has 13 amino acids. CDR3 sequence: CASSERAGNGYTF. CDR3 nucleotide sequence: TGTGCCAGCAGTGAACGGGCCGGTAATGGCTACACCTTC. The full variable domain, its missing parts supplied by reference TRBV2 and TRBJ1-2, is EPEVTQTPSHQVTQMGQEVILRCVPISNHLYFYWYRQILGQKVEFLVSFYNNEISEKSEIFDDQFSVERPDGSNFTLKIRSTKLEDSAMYFCASSERAGNGYTFGSGTRLTVV.

This chain connects TRBV11-2 to TRBJ1-2, with TRBD1 as a possible D gene (6 bases). Germline CDR1 and CDR2: SGHAT and FQNNGV. The CDR3 is 11 residues long. The V gene lost 5 bases and the J gene lost 8 bases, with 9 bases spanning the gap. CDR3 in amino acids: CASSAGQGYTF. The CDR3 nucleotides read TGTGCCAGCAGCGCCGGACAGGGCTACACCTTC.

The CDR3 sequence: CASSLSLAGGLDNEQFF. The CDR3 region has the DNA TGTGCCAGCAGCTTAAGCCTAGCGGGGGGGCTGGACAATGAGCAGTTCTTC. The genes are TRBV11-2 and TRBJ2-1, with 12 bases aligning to TRBD2. Germline assignment: CDR1 SGHAT and CDR2 FQNNGV. V shed 2 bases, J shed 5 bases, and the junction held 7 bases outside the gene matches. CDR3 length: 17 amino acids.

The chain recombines TRBV15 with TRBJ1-5; D might be TRBD1 (5 bases). Trimming took off 8 bases at V and 3 bases at J, with 8 bases between the two ends. CDR3 length: 12 residues. Germline V gives CDR1 LNHNV, CDR2 YYDKDF (reference sequence). The CDR3 reads CATAGDNQPQHF. The DNA of the CDR3 is TGTGCCACCGCGGGGGACAATCAGCCCCAGCATTTT.

V gene TRBV6-5 combines with J gene TRBJ2-7; no reliable D call. The length of the CDR3 is 15 residues. Deletions cut 9 bases from V and 2 bases from J, with 20 bases between. Per the germline V gene, CDR1 is MNHEY and CDR2 is SVGAGI. The CDR3 spells CASRVFVSSPYEQYF. The DNA of the CDR3 is TGTGCCAGTCGAGTCTTTGTTTCATCCCCCTACGAGCAGTACTTC.

The J gene is TRBJ2-5, the V gene TRBV25-1; 8 bases agree with TRBD1. CDR3 length: 13 amino acids. The V segment lost 4 bases and the J segment 5 bases; nucleotides outside the gene matches: 3. Germline V CDR1 and CDR2: MGHDK, SYGVNS. In nucleotides, the CDR3 is TGTGCCAGCAGTGGCAGGGGGCAGGAGACCCAGTACTTC. The encoded protein is CASSGRGQETQYF. Together with reference TRBV25-1 and TRBJ2-5, the CDR3 gives the full variable domain: EADIYQTPRYLVIGTGKKITLECSQTMGHDKMYWYQQDPGMELHLIHYSYGVNSTEKGDLSSESTVSRIRTEHFPLTLESARPSHTSQYLCASSGRGQETQYFGPGTRLLVL.

To note about this clone: In the same sample, other DNA sequences code for this CDR3. The chain employs TRBV11-2 and TRBJ1-1; D not resolved. The CDR3 runs 12 residues. Germline V CDR1 and CDR2: SGHAT, FQNNGV. Trimming shortened V by 1 base and J by 7 bases, and 7 bases separated the two germline ends. The CDR3, as DNA: TGTGCCAGCAGCTTAGCTCTGGGTGAAGCTTTCTTT. Residues: CASSLALGEAFF.

The rearrangement uses TRBV27 and TRBJ1-5, with D tentatively TRBD1 (6 bases). The CDR3 consists of 13 residues. Germline CDR1 MNHEY, CDR2 SMNVEV (reference sequence). V gave up 4 bases and J gave up 3 bases, with 7 bases separating them. CDR3 residues: CASSWTVNQPQHF. The CDR3 nucleotides are TGTGCCAGCAGTTGGACAGTCAATCAGCCCCAGCATTTT.

The V call is TRBV9, the J call TRBJ1-2, with D hard to call. The CDR3 has 14 residues. CDR1 and CDR2 (germline): SGDLS, YYNGEE. Trimming removed 6 bases at V and 0 bases at J, with 12 bases between. CDR3 loop: CASTASPANYGYTF. The CDR3, as DNA: TGTGCCAGCACCGCCAGCCCAGCTAACTATGGCTACACCTTC.

V gene TRBV5-1 combines with J gene TRBJ1-1, with no clear D. V lost 2 bases to trimming and J lost 5 bases, with 13 bases between them. Germline CDR1 SGHRS, CDR2 YFSETQ. This CDR3 has 14 residues. CDR3 sequence (DNA): TGCGCCAGCAGCTTCTCTGGCGCGGGGACTGAAGCTTTCTTT. Translation gives CASSFSGAGTEAFF.